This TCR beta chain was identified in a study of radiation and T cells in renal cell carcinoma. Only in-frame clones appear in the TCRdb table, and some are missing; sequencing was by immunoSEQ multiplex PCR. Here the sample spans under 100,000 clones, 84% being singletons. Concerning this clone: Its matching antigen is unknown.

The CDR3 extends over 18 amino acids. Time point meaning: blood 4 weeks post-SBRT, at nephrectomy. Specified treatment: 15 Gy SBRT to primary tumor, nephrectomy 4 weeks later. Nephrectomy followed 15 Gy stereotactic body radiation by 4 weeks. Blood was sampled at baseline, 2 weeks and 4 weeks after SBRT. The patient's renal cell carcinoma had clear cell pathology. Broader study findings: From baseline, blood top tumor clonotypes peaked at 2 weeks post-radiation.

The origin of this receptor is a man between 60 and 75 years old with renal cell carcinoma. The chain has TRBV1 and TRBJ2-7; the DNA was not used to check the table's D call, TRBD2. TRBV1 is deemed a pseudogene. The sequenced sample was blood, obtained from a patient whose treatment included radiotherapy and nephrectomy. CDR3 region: CTSSQIHPTSFYSGEQYF. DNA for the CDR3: TGCACCAGCAGCCAAATACACCCCACTAGTTTTTACTCTGGGGAGCAGTACTTC.